This T cell receptor beta chain was documented in a study of early T cells in non-severe SARS-CoV-2 infection. The germline V gene encodes CDR1 DFQATT and CDR2 SNEGSKA (reference sequence). The CDR3 runs 12 residues. TCRdb processed the 5' RACE reads anew with MiXCR; each CDR3 protein has one entry. Altogether about 80,000 distinct CDR3 sequences are present, roughly 9.6% being singletons, with the ten largest covering about 4.8%. This clonotype turned up a few times. The chain joins TRBV20-1 to TRBJ2-3; D possibly corresponds to TRBD2 (6 bases). The sequence derives from an adult who was a healthcare worker with PCR-confirmed SARS-CoV-2 infection or an uninfected control (not recorded which). Sequences were obtained from whole blood. CDR3 amino acids: CGSGDSTDTQYF. In DNA form, the CDR3 reads TGCGGATCGGGGGACAGCACAGATACGCAGTATTTT.